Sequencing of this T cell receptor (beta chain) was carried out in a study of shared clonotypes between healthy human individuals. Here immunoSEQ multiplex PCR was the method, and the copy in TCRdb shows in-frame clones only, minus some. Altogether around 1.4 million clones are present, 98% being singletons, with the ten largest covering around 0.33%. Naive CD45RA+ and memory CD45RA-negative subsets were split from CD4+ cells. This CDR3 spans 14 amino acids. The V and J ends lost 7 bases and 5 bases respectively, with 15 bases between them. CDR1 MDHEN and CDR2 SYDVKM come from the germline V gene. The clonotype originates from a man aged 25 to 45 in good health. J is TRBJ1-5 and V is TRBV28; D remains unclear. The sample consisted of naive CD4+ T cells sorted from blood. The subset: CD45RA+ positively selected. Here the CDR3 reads CASTSGEGYQPQHF. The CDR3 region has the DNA TGTGCCAGCACCTCCGGAGAGGGCTATCAGCCCCAGCATTTT.